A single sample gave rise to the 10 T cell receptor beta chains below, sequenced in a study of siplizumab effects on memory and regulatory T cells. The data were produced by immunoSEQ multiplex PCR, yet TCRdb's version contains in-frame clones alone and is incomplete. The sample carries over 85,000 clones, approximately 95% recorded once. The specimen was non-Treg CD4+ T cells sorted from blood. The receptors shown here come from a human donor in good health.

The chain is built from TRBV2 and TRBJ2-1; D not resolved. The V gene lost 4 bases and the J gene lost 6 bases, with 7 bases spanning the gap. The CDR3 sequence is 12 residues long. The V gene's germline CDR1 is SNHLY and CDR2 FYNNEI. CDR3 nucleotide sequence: TGTGCCAGCAGTGTGGCAGGCAATGAGCAGTTCTTC. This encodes CASSVAGNEQFF. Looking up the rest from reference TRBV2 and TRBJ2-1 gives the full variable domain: EPEVTQTPSHQVTQMGQEVILRCVPISNHLYFYWYRQILGQKVEFLVSFYNNEISEKSEIFDDQFSVERPDGSNFTLKIRSTKLEDSAMYFCASSVAGNEQFFGPGTRLTVL.

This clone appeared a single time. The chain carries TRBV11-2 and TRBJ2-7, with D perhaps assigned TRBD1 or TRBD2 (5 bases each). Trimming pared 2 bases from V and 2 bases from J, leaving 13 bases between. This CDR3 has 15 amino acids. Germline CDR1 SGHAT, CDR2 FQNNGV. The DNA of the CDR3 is TGTGCCAGCAGCTTATCGGGGCAGGGACCCTACGAGCAGTACTTC. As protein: CASSLSGQGPYEQYF.

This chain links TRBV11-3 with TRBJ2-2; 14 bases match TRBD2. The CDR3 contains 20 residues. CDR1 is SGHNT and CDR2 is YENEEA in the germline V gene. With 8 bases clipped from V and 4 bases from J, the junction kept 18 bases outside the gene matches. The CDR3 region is CASRLHGLAGGGLVTGELFF. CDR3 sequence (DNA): TGTGCCAGCCGGCTACATGGACTAGCGGGAGGTGGCTTGGTCACCGGGGAGCTGTTTTTT.

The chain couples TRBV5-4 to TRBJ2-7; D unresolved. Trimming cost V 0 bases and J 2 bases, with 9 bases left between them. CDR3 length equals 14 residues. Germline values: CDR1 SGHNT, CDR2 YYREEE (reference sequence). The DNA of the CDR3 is TGTGCCAGCAGCTTGGACAGTGCAGCCTACGAGCAGTACTTC. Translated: CASSLDSAAYEQYF.

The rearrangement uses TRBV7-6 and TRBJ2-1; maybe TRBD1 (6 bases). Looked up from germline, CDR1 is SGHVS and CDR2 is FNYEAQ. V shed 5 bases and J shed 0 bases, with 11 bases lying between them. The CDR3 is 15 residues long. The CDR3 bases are TGTGCCAGCAGCAAAACAGGGAGCTCCTACAATGAGCAGTTCTTC. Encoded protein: CASSKTGSSYNEQFF.

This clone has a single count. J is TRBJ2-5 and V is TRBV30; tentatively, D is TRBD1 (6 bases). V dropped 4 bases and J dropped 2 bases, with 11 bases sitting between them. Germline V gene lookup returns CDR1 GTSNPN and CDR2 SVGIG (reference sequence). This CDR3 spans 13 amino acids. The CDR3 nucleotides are TGTGCCTGGAACCGGGGACATCAAGAGACCCAGTACTTC. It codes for CAWNRGHQETQYF.

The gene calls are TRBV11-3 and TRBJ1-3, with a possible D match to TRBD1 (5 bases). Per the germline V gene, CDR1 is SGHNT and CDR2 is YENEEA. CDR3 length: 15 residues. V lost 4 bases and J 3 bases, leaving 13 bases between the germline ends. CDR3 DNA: TGTGCCAGCAGCTCCCGGACGGGGGGTGGAAACACCATATATTTT. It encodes CASSSRTGGGNTIYF.

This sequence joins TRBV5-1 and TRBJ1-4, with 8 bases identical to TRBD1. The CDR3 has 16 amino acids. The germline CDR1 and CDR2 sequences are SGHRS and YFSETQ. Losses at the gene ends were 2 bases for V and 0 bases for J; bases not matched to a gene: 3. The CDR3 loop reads CASSLDRGATNEKLFF. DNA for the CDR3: TGCGCCAGCAGCTTAGACAGGGGAGCAACTAATGAAAAACTGTTTTTT.

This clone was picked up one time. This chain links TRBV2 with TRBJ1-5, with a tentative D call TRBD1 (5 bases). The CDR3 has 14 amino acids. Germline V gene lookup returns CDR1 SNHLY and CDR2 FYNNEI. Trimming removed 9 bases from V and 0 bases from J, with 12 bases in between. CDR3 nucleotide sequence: TGTGCCAGTACGAGGGGTTATAGCAATCAGCCCCAGCATTTT. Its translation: CASTRGYSNQPQHF.

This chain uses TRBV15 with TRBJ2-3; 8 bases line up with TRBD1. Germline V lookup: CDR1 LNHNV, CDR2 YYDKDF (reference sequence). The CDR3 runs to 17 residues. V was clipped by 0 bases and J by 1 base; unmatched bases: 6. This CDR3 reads CATSREAPGQGTDTQYF. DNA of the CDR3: TGTGCCACCAGCAGAGAGGCTCCGGGACAGGGCACAGATACGCAGTATTTT.